A selection of T cell receptor beta chains follows, all from one sample in a study of shared clonotypes between healthy human individuals. Some clones are missing from TCRdb's copy, which holds only in-frame ones; the method was immunoSEQ multiplex PCR. The sample yields about 490,000 clones, around 79% seen once. Sequenced: PBMCs. Receptors originate from a woman between 40 and 50 years old in good health. Some clones in this sample may be carry-over from other donors' samples. Both conserved end residues are part of each CDR3. Each record gives: V gene, J gene, D gene, clone size, CDR3 protein, CDR3 DNA. D genes are given only for firm matches. Not all rows give a size; the values are once, few, many and, for expanded clones, a class.

TRBV4-2,TRBJ1-6,-,-,CASSQDETTTYNSPLHF,TGTGCCAGCAGCCAAGACGAGACCACCACTTACAATTCACCCCTCCACTTT
TRBV2,TRBJ2-3,-,-,CASALGQSTDTQYF,TGTGCCAGCGCCCTGGGGCAGAGCACAGATACGCAGTATTTT
TRBV5-1,TRBJ1-4,-,-,CASSLQGGATNEKLFF,TGCGCCAGCAGCTTACAAGGGGGGGCAACTAATGAAAAACTGTTTTTT
TRBV7-9,TRBJ2-3,TRBD1,-,CASSSDRGVDTQYF,TGTGCCAGCAGCTCAGACAGGGGGGTAGATACGCAGTATTTT
TRBV19,TRBJ1-1,-,-,CASSVQGGYTEAFF,TGTGCCAGTAGTGTACAGGGAGGATACACTGAAGCTTTCTTT
TRBV2,TRBJ2-7,-,-,CASSGQGYEQYF,TGTGCCAGCAGTGGTCAGGGCTACGAGCAGTACTTC
TRBV2,TRBJ1-1,-,-,CASSAWGGTEAFF,TGTGCCAGCAGCGCCTGGGGTGGCACTGAAGCTTTCTTT
TRBV19,TRBJ1-5,-,-,CASSIGYGTTGDQPQHF,TGTGCCAGTAGTATTGGATATGGTACAACCGGTGATCAGCCCCAGCATTTT
TRBV30,TRBJ2-7,TRBD2,-,CAWSGLAGVYEQYF,TGTGCCTGGAGTGGCCTAGCGGGAGTCTACGAGCAGTACTTC
TRBV28,TRBJ1-6,-,-,CASSFGSGVGSPLHF,TGTGCCAGCAGTTTCGGGAGTGGTGTCGGTTCACCCCTCCACTTT
TRBV27,TRBJ2-3,TRBD1,-,CASRTGATTDTQYF,TGTGCCAGCAGGACAGGGGCTACTACGGATACGCAGTATTTT
TRBV7-9,TRBJ2-1,-,-,CASSPQYNEQFF,TGTGCCAGCAGCCCACAATACAATGAGCAGTTCTTC
TRBV5-4,TRBJ2-5,-,once,CASSFKLAQETQYF,TGTGCCAGCAGCTTTAAACTAGCCCAAGAGACCCAGTACTTC
TRBV6-6,TRBJ1-5,-,-,CASSYGDQPQHF,TGTGCCAGCAGTTACGGGGATCAGCCCCAGCATTTT
TRBV25-1,TRBJ1-1,-,-,CASSVGAIPEAFF,TGTGCCAGCAGTGTGGGGGCGATCCCTGAAGCTTTCTTT
TRBV10-3,TRBJ1-2,-,-,CAITRDGYGYTF,TGTGCCATCACCCGGGACGGGTATGGCTACACCTTC
TRBV6-5,TRBJ1-1,-,-,CASTHHGALTEAFF,TGTGCCAGCACCCACCATGGGGCACTAACTGAAGCTTTCTTT
TRBV7-2,TRBJ2-7,TRBD1,-,CASSLDPGTVREQYF,TGTGCCAGCAGCTTAGACCCCGGGACAGTACGAGAGCAGTACTTC
TRBV5-1,TRBJ2-5,-,-,CASSFGASQETQYF,TGCGCCAGCAGCTTCGGGGCTAGCCAAGAGACCCAGTACTTC
TRBV7-8,TRBJ2-3,-,-,CASSQDRESTDTQYF,TGTGCCAGCAGCCAGGACCGGGAGAGCACAGATACGCAGTATTTT
TRBV27,TRBJ2-7,TRBD1,-,CASRRTGRTSTNEQYF,TGTGCCAGCAGAAGGACAGGAAGGACAAGTACGAACGAGCAGTACTTC
TRBV11-3,TRBJ2-1,-,-,CASSLGSLYNEQFF,TGTGCCAGCAGCCTAGGGAGCCTCTACAATGAGCAGTTCTTC
TRBV7-9,TRBJ2-5,-,once,CASRPRAYQETQYF,TGTGCCAGCAGACCACGGGCCTACCAAGAGACCCAGTACTTC
TRBV13,TRBJ2-2,-,-,CASRDQGPTGELFF,TGTGCCAGCAGAGATCAGGGTCCCACCGGGGAGCTGTTTTTT
TRBV11-2,TRBJ2-7,TRBD2,-,CASSPPSGGYEQYF,TGTGCCAGCAGCCCCCCTAGCGGAGGCTACGAGCAGTACTTC
TRBV28,TRBJ2-3,-,-,CASSLSGSTDTQYF,TGTGCCAGCAGTTTATCTGGCTCCACAGATACGCAGTATTTT
TRBV4-2,TRBJ2-3,-,-,CASSQRPNTDTQYF,TGTGCCAGCAGCCAAAGGCCGAACACAGATACGCAGTATTTT
TRBV9,TRBJ2-5,-,-,CASSVGRGATQYF,TGTGCCAGCAGCGTAGGACGGGGAGCGACCCAGTACTTC
TRBV5-1,TRBJ2-3,TRBD2,-,CASSLGSLAGGHTDTQYF,TGCGCCAGCAGCTTGGGGTCCCTAGCGGGAGGGCACACAGATACGCAGTATTTT
TRBV19,TRBJ2-7,TRBD1,-,CASSKGGPYEQYF,TGTGCCAGTAGTAAAGGGGGCCCCTACGAGCAGTACTTC
TRBV15,TRBJ2-7,TRBD1,-,CATSRDLQDRGSYEQYF,TGTGCCACCAGCAGAGACCTCCAGGACAGGGGCTCCTACGAGCAGTACTTC
TRBV25-1,TRBJ2-1,TRBD1,-,CASSEFRRQGANNEQFF,TGTGCCAGCAGTGAATTTCGCCGACAGGGGGCTAACAATGAGCAGTTCTTC
TRBV5-1,TRBJ1-1,-,few,CASSPGSQGAEAFF,TGCGCCAGCAGCCCGGGGTCCCAAGGCGCTGAAGCTTTCTTT
TRBV28,TRBJ1-5,-,-,CASSFPLDQPQHF,TGTGCCAGCAGTTTCCCATTAGATCAGCCCCAGCATTTT
TRBV7-9,TRBJ2-1,TRBD2,-,CASSLALTSGRSDEQFF,TGTGCCAGCAGCTTAGCCCTGACTAGCGGGAGATCCGATGAGCAGTTCTTC
TRBV25-1,TRBJ2-7,TRBD1,-,CASSPTGLVEQYF,TGTGCCAGCAGTCCGACAGGGTTGGTCGAGCAGTACTTC
TRBV4-1,TRBJ2-1,TRBD2,-,CASSQPLAGVYNEQFF,TGCGCCAGCAGCCAACCCCTAGCGGGAGTTTACAATGAGCAGTTCTTC
TRBV10-1,TRBJ2-1,TRBD2,many,CASSEHGGMTAEQFF,TGCGCCAGCAGTGAGCACGGGGGGATGACAGCCGAGCAGTTCTTC
TRBV2,TRBJ2-3,-,-,CASSAAAHQYF,TGTGCCAGCAGTGCAGCGGCACATCAGTATTTT
TRBV28,TRBJ2-7,-,-,CASSLPVQRWDEQYF,TGTGCCAGCAGTTTACCTGTACAACGGTGGGACGAGCAGTACTTC
TRBV25-1,TRBJ2-2,TRBD2,-,CASSEFGGGNTGELFF,TGTGCCAGCAGTGAATTTGGCGGGGGTAACACCGGGGAGCTGTTTTTT
TRBV7-9,TRBJ1-4,-,-,CASIVNEKLFF,TGTGCCAGCATTGTAAATGAAAAACTGTTTTTT